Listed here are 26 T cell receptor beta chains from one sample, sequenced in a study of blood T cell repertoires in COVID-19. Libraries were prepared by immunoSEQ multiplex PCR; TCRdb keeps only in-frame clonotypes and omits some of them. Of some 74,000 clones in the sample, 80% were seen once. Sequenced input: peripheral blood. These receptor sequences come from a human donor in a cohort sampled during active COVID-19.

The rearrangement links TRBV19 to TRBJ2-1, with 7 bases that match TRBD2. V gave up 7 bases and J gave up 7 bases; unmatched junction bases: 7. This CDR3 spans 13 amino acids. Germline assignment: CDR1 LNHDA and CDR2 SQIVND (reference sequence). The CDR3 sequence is CASKVGGLNEQFF. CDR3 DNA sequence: TGTGCCAGTAAAGTGGGAGGGTTAAATGAGCAGTTCTTC.

The CDR3 sequence is CASSQSPSGASGRRSYEQYV. The CDR3 nucleotides read TGCGCCAGCAGTCAATCCCCATCTGGAGCTAGCGGGAGGCGATCCTACGAGCAGTACGTC. The V call is TRBV23-1, the J call TRBJ2-7; 11 bases match TRBD2. TRBV23-1 falls under the ORF class, with uncertain function. CDR3 size: 20 residues. Unmatched junction bases numbered 14, after V lost 0 bases and J lost 1 base.

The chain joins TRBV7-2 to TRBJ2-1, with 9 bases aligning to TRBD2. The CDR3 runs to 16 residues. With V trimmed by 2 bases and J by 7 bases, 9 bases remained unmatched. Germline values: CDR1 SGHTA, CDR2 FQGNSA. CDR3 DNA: TGTGCCAGCAGCTTATACGTTAGCGGGGGTTTTAATGAGCAGTTCTTC. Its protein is CASSLYVSGGFNEQFF.

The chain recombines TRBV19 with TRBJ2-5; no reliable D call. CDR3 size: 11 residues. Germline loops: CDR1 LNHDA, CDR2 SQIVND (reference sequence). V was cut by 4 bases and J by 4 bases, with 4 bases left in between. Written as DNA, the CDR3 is TGTGCCAGTAGTAGGAGAGAGACCCAGTACTTC. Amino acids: CASSRRETQYF.

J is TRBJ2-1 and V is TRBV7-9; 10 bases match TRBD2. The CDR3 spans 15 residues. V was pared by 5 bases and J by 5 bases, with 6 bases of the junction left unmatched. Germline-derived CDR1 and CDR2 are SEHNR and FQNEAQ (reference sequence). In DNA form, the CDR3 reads TGTGCCAGCAGCCAAAGGACTAGCGGAAACAATGAGCAGTTCTTC. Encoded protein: CASSQRTSGNNEQFF.

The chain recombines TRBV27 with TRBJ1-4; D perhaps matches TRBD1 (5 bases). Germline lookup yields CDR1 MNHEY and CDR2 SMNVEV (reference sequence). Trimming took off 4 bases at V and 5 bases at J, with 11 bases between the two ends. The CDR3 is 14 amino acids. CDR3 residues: CASSSLTANEKLFF. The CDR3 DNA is TGTGCCAGCAGTTCATTGACAGCGAATGAAAAACTGTTTTTT.

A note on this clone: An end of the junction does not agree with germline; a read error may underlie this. The CDR3 DNA follows: TGTGCCAGCAGCCCGCCAAATCGGGGAATGAGCGAGGTCTTC. Its protein is CASSPPNRGMSEVF. The chain recombines TRBV6-5 with TRBJ2-1; a weak D match, TRBD2 (5 bases). This CDR3 region has 14 residues. Per the germline V gene, CDR1 is MNHEY and CDR2 is SVGAGI.

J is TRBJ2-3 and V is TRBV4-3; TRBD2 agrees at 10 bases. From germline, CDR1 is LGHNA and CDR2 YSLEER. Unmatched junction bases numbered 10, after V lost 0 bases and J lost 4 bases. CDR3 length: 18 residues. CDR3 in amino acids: CASSQDPVGLAEPDTQYF. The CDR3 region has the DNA TGCGCCAGCAGCCAAGATCCGGTAGGACTAGCGGAGCCAGATACGCAGTATTTT.

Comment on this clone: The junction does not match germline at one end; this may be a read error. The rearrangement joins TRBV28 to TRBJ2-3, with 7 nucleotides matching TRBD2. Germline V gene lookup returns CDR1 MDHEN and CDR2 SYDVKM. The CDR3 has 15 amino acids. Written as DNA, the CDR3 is TGTGCCAGCACCCGATTGGGGGGGAGCAGAGATACGCAGTATTTT. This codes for CASTRLGGSRDTQYF.

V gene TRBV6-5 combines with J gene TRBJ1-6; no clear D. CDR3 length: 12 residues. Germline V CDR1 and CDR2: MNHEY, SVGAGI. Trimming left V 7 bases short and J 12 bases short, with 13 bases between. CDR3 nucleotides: TGTGCCAGCATCTCAGGATCCGAACCCCTCCACTTT. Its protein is CASISGSEPLHF.

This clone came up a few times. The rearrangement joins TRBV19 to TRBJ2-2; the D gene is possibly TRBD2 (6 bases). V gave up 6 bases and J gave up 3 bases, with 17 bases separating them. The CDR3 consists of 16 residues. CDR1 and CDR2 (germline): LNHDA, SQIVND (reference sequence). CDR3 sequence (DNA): TGTGCCAGTAGCCAAAGGGGAGGCGCGGACACCGGGGAGCTGTTTTTT. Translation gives CASSQRGGADTGELFF.

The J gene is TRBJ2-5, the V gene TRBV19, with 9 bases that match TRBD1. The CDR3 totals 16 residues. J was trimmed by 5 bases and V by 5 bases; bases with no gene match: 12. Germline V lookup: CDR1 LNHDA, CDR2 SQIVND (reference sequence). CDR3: CASSAYRDRVSETQYF. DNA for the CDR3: TGTGCCAGTAGTGCGTACCGGGACAGGGTATCGGAGACCCAGTACTTC.

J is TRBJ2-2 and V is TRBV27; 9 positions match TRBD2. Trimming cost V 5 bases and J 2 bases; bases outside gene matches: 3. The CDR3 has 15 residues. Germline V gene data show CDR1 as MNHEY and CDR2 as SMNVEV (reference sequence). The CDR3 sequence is CASSIAGANTGELFF. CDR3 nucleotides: TGTGCCAGCAGTATAGCGGGAGCTAACACCGGGGAGCTGTTTTTT.

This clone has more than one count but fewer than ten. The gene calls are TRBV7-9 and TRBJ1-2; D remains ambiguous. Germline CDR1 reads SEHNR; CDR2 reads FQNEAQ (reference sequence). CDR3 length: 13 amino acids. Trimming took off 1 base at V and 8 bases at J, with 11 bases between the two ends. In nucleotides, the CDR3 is TGTGCCAGCAGCTTAGGGCAGGTTAAAGGCTACACCTTC. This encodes CASSLGQVKGYTF.

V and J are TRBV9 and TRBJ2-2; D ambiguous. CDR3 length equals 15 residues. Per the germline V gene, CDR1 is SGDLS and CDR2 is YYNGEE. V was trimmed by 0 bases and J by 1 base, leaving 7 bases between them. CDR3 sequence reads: CASSVGLLNTGELFF. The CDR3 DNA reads TGTGCCAGCAGCGTAGGACTCTTGAACACCGGGGAGCTGTTTTTT.

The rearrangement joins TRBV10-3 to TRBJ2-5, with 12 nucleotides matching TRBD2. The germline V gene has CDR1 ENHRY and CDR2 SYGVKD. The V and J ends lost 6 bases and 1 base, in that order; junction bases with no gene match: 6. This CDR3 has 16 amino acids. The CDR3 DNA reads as TGTGCCATCAGCCTCGGACTAGCGGGAATCCAAGAGACCCAGTACTTC. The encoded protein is CAISLGLAGIQETQYF.

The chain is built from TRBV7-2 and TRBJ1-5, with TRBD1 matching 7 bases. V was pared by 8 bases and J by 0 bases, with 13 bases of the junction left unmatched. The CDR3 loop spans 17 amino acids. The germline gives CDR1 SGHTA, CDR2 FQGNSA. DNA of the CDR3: TGTGCCAGCTCCCTAACGGGGACAGCTAATAGCAATCAGCCCCAGCATTTT. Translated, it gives CASSLTGTANSNQPQHF.

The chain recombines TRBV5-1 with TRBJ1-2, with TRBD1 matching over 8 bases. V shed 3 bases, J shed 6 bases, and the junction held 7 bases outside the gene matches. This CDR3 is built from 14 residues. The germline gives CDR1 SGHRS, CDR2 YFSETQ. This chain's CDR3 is CASSWGQAHDGYTF. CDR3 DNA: TGCGCCAGCAGCTGGGGACAGGCTCATGATGGCTACACCTTC.

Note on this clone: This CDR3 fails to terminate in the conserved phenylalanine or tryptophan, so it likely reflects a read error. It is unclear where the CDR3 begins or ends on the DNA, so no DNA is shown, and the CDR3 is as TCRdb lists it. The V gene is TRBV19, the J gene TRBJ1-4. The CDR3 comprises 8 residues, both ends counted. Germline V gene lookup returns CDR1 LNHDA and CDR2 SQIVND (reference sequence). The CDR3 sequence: CASSIVET.

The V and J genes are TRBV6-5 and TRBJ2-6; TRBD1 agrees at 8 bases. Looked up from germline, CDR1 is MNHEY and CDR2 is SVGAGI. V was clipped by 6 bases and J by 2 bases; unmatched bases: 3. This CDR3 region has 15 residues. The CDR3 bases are TGTGCCAGCAGGGCACAGGGGGCTGGGGCCAACGTCCTGACTTTC. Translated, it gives CASRAQGAGANVLTF.

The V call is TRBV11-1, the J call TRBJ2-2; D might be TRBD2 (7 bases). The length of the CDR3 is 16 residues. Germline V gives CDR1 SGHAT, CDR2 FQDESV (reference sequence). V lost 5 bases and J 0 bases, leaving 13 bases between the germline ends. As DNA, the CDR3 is TGTGCCAGCAGCCAAAGGGGGGGACCGAACACCGGGGAGCTGTTTTTT. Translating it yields CASSQRGGPNTGELFF.

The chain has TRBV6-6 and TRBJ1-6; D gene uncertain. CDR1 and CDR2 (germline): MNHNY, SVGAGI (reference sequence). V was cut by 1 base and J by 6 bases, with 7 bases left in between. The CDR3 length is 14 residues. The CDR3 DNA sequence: TGTGCCAGCAGTTACTGGAGCTCTAATTCACCCCTCCACTTT. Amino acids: CASSYWSSNSPLHF.

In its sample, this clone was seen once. CDR3 in DNA: TGTGCCAGCATTGGCAGGGGCCGGGATCAGCCCCAGCATTTT. As protein: CASIGRGRDQPQHF. The V gene is TRBV6-6, the J gene TRBJ1-5; D is perhaps TRBD1 (6 bases). CDR1 is MNHNY, CDR2 SVGAGI, per germline (reference sequence). V was cut by 7 bases and J by 5 bases, with 15 bases left in between. The CDR3 loop spans 14 amino acids.

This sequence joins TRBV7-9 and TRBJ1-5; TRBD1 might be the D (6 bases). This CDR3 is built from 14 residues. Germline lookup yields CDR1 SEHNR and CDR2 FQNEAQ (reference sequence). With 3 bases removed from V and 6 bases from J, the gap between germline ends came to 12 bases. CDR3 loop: CASSLGAAGQPQHF. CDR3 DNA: TGTGCCAGCAGCTTGGGGGCGGCCGGTCAGCCCCAGCATTTT.

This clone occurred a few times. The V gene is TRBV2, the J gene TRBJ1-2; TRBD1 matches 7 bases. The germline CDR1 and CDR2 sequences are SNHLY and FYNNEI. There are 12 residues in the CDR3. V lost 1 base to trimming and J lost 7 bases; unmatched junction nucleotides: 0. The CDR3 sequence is CASSEEGAGYTF. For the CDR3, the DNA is TGTGCCAGCAGTGAAGAGGGGGCTGGCTACACCTTC.

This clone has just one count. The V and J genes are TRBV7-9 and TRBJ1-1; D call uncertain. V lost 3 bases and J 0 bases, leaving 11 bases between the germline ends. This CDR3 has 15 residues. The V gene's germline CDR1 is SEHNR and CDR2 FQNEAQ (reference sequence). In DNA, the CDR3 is TGTGCCAGCAGCTTCCGTGGAGGACTGAACACTGAAGCTTTCTTT. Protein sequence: CASSFRGGLNTEAFF.